This TCR beta chain is from a study of T cells in Graves' hyperthyroidism and ophthalmopathy. RNA transcripts provided the source from which TCR beta CDR3 regions were amplified. The study used the HTBI primer set for a first-round RT-PCR of the TCR CDR3. TCRdb used MiXCR to reprocess the multiplex PCR reads, holding one entry per CDR3 protein. The sample contains 490,000 or so distinct CDR3 sequences, 20% to 25% of which appear only once. This clonotype was seen many times. Ophthalmopathy patients had moderate-to-severe active disease, CAS ≥3, NOSPECS ≥4, and disease duration under 3 months. Every diagnosis used clinical symptoms, serum thyroxine and TRAb, thyroid ultrasound and orbital computed tomography. The germline CDR1 and CDR2 sequences are SGHTA and FQGTGA. This CDR3 spans 14 amino acids. The V and J ends lost 3 bases and 9 bases, in that order; junction bases with no gene match: 6.

The sample was blood. This receptor was obtained from a woman between 70 and 85 years old with Graves' ophthalmopathy. V usage is TRBV7-3 and J usage is TRBJ2-1, with 9 bases that match TRBD1. The CDR3 region is CASSLGTGGTEQFF. Here the CDR3 DNA reads TGTGCCAGCAGCTTGGGAACAGGGGGCACTGAGCAGTTCTTC.